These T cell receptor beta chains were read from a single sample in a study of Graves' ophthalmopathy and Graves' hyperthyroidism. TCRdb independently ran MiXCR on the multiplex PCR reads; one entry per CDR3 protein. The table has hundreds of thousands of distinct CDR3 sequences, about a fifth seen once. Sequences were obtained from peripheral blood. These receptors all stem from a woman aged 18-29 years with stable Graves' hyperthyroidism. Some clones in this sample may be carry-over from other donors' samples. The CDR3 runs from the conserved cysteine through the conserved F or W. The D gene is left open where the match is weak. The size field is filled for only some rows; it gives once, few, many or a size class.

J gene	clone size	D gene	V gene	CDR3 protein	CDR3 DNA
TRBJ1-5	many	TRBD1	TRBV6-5	CASSYRQGDQPQHF	TGTGCCAGCAGTTACCGACAGGGGGATCAGCCCCAGCATTTT
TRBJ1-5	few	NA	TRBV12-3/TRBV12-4	CARLNTEVNPYSNQPQHF	TGTGCCAGACTAAATACCGAGGTCAATCCATATAGCAATCAGCCCCAGCATTTT
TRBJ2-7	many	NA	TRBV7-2	CASSLGSHYEQYF	TGTGCCAGCAGCTTAGGCTCCCACTACGAGCAGTACTTC
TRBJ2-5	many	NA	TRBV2	CARTRGGPETQYF	TGTGCCAGAACTAGAGGGGGTCCAGAGACCCAGTACTTC
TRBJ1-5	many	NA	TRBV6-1	CASSEQGSNQPQHF	TGTGCCAGCAGTGAACAGGGAAGCAATCAGCCCCAGCATTTT
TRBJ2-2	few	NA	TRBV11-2	CASSYTPGGNTGELFF	TGTGCCAGCAGTTATACTCCCGGGGGTAACACCGGGGAGCTGTTTTTT
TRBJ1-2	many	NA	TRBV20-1	CSARASMPRHLGGYTF	TGCAGTGCTAGAGCCTCAATGCCGAGGCACCTTGGGGGCTACACCTTC
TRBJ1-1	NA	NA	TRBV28	CASSLIGQLLNTEAFF	TGTGCCAGCAGTTTAATAGGGCAGCTATTGAACACTGAAGCTTTCTTT
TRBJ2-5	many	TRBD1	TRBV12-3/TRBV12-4	CASSPGQGARETQYF	TGTGCCAGCTCACCGGGACAGGGGGCGCGGGAGACCCAGTACTTC
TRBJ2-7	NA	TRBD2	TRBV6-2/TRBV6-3	CASSNPPGLNLAGGSYEQYF	TGTGCCAGCAGTAACCCCCCCGGCCTAAATCTAGCGGGAGGTTCCTACGAGCAGTACTTC
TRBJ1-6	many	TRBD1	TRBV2	CASSEQGDYNSPLHF	TGTGCCAGCAGTGAACAGGGGGATTATAATTCACCCCTCCACTTT
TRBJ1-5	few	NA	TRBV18	CASSPPFREGNNQPQHF	TGTGCCAGCTCACCACCATTCAGGGAGGGGAACAATCAGCCCCAGCATTTT
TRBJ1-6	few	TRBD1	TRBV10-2	CATGQTYNSPLHF	TGCGCCACGGGACAGACTTATAATTCACCCCTCCACTTT
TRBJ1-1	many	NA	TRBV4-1	CASSHRTEYLNTEAFF	TGCGCCAGCAGCCACAGGACAGAGTATTTGAACACTGAAGCTTTCTTT
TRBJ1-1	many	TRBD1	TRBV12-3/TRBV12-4	CASGWTGGTEAFF	TGTGCCAGCGGTTGGACAGGAGGGACTGAAGCTTTCTTT
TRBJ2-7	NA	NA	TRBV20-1	CSARGIGGYEQYF	TGCAGTGCTAGAGGGATAGGGGGCTACGAGCAGTACTTC
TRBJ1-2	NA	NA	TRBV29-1	CSVDSGTMGGYTF	TGCAGCGTTGACTCAGGGACTATGGGAGGCTACACCTTC
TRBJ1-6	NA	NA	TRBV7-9	CASSPPGQGNSPLHF	TGTGCCAGCAGCCCCCCGGGGCAGGGGAATTCACCCCTCCACTTT
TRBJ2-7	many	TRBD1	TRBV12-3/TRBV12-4	CASSFSTGGSYEQYF	TGTGCCAGCAGTTTCTCGACAGGGGGATCCTACGAGCAGTACTTC
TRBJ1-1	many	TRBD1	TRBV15	CATSSTGETEAFF	TGTGCCACCAGCAGCACAGGGGAAACTGAAGCTTTCTTT
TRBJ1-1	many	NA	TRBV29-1	CSVTIGGLNTEAFF	TGCAGCGTCACTATAGGAGGACTGAACACTGAAGCTTTCTTT
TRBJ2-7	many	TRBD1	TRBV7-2	CASSLVWDRAYEQYF	TGTGCCAGCAGCTTAGTGTGGGACAGGGCCTACGAGCAGTACTTC
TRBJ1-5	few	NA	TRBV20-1	CSALTGAQPQHF	TGCAGTGCTTTGACCGGCGCCCAGCCCCAGCATTTT
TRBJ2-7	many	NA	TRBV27	CASSSGDATYEQYF	TGTGCCAGCAGTTCGGGGGACGCAACCTACGAGCAGTACTTC
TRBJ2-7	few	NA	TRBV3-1	CASSQESDGVYEQYF	TGTGCCAGCAGCCAAGAATCCGACGGGGTCTACGAGCAGTACTTC
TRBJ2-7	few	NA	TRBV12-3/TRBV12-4	CASIPPPRYRKHEQYF	TGTGCCAGCATCCCTCCGCCCAGGTACAGGAAGCACGAGCAGTACTTC
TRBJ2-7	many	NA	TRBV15	CATTRGFAYEQYF	TGTGCCACCACCAGGGGCTTTGCCTACGAGCAGTACTTC
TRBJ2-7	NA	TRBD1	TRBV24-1	CATSDFSGTGGYEQYF	TGTGCCACCAGTGATTTCTCCGGGACAGGGGGCTACGAGCAGTACTTC
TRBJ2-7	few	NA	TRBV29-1	CSVRGLGREQYF	TGCAGCGTCCGGGGACTGGGTCGCGAGCAGTACTTC
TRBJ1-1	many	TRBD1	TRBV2	CASTQGENTEAFF	TGTGCCAGCACCCAGGGGGAGAACACTGAAGCTTTCTTT
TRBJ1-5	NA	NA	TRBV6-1	CASNRAPDQPQHF	TGTGCCAGCAACAGGGCCCCCGATCAGCCCCAGCATTTT
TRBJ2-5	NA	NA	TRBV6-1	CASDPAWGETQYF	TGTGCCAGCGACCCTGCTTGGGGGGAGACCCAGTACTTC
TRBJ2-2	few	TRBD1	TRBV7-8	CASSLVKQGARELFF	TGTGCCAGCAGCTTAGTTAAACAGGGGGCGCGGGAGCTGTTTTTT
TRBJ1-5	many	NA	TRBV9	CASSAEGSNQPQHF	TGTGCCAGCAGCGCGGAGGGATCCAATCAGCCCCAGCATTTT
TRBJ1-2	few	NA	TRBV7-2	CASSPGGTTHGYTF	TGTGCCAGCAGCCCAGGAGGGACAACCCATGGCTACACCTTC
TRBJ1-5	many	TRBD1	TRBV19	CASTATGGVVQPQHF	TGTGCCAGTACCGCGACAGGGGGTGTGGTTCAGCCCCAGCATTTT
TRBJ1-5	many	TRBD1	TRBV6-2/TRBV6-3	CASSPDRGQPQHF	TGTGCCAGCAGCCCAGACAGGGGCCAGCCCCAGCATTTT
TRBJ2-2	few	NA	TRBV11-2	CASSPTNTGELCF	TGTGCCAGCAGCCCTACGAACACCGGGGAGCTGTGTTTT
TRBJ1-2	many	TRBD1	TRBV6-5	CASRGQGASGYTF	TGTGCCAGCAGGGGACAGGGGGCGAGTGGCTACACCTTC
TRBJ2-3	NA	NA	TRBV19	CASSIGGGLLDTQYF	TGTGCCAGTAGTATTGGGGGCGGCTTGTTGGATACGCAGTATTTT
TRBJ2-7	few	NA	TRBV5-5	CASSRGSDPYEQYF	TGTGCCAGCAGCAGGGGCTCGGACCCCTACGAGCAGTACTTC